These T cell receptor beta chains were read from a single sample in a study of blood T cells in healthy people across ages. TCRdb recomputed calls from the 5' RACE reads with MiXCR, one row per CDR3 protein. The profile covers roughly 1 million distinct CDR3 sequences, with around 25% appearing a single time and around 0.75% taken by the ten largest. The data were also submitted as part of a second study, on T cells of mothers and their children.

The sample consisted of blood. All receptors derive from a girl aged 2 to 9 in good health. The CDR3 runs from the conserved cysteine through the conserved F or W. Each record gives: J gene, clone size, D gene, V gene, CDR3 protein, CDR3 DNA. A D gene is named only where the DNA matches it firmly. Part of the rows lack a size; the others show once, few, many or a class for expanded clones.

J: TRBJ2-7
size: NA
D: NA
V: TRBV7-9
CDR3: CASSHLPDYEQYF
DNA: TGTGCCAGCAGCCATCTTCCAGACTACGAGCAGTACTTC

J: TRBJ2-7
size: few
D: NA
V: TRBV3-1
CDR3: CASSQRGLVAYEQYF
DNA: TGTGCCAGCAGCCAAAGGGGTCTGGTTGCCTACGAGCAGTACTTC

J: TRBJ2-7
size: NA
D: TRBD1
V: TRBV20-1
CDR3: CSARSDRVSYEQYF
DNA: TGCAGTGCTAGATCAGACAGGGTCTCCTACGAGCAGTACTTC

J: TRBJ1-4
size: NA
D: NA
V: TRBV7-2
CDR3: CASSIGSREKLFF
DNA: TGTGCCAGCAGCATTGGCTCCCGGGAAAAACTGTTTTTT

J: TRBJ2-5
size: once
D: NA
V: TRBV20-1
CDR3: CSAGDLETQYF
DNA: TGCAGTGCTGGGGACTTGGAGACCCAGTACTTC

J: TRBJ2-5
size: NA
D: NA
V: TRBV10-3
CDR3: CATRRGEQGWETQYF
DNA: TGTGCCACCCGAAGGGGCGAACAGGGTTGGGAGACCCAGTACTTC

J: TRBJ2-7
size: NA
D: TRBD2
V: TRBV29-1
CDR3: CSVYDSRAGALYEQYF
DNA: TGCAGCGTTTATGATTCTCGAGCGGGAGCTCTCTACGAGCAGTACTTC

J: TRBJ2-7
size: few
D: NA
V: TRBV6-1
CDR3: CASSERHPYEQYF
DNA: TGTGCCAGCAGTGAAAGACACCCTTACGAGCAGTACTTC

J: TRBJ1-2
size: few
D: NA
V: TRBV29-1
CDR3: CSVPSEGLGYTF
DNA: TGCAGCGTGCCGTCCGAAGGGCTTGGCTACACCTTC

J: TRBJ2-1
size: many
D: NA
V: TRBV27
CDR3: CATSDTEDNEQFF
DNA: TGTGCCACCTCGGACACCGAGGACAATGAGCAGTTCTTC

J: TRBJ1-4
size: NA
D: NA
V: TRBV27
CDR3: CASSSKRAGNEKLFF
DNA: TGTGCCAGCAGTTCGAAGAGGGCGGGGAATGAAAAACTGTTTTTT

J: TRBJ2-1
size: NA
D: NA
V: TRBV7-9
CDR3: CASPPGEFNEQFF
DNA: TGTGCCAGCCCACCAGGGGAGTTCAATGAGCAGTTCTTC

J: TRBJ2-2
size: few
D: NA
V: TRBV13
CDR3: CASSLMGVTGELFF
DNA: TGTGCCAGCAGCTTAATGGGAGTCACCGGGGAGCTGTTTTTT

J: TRBJ2-5
size: once
D: TRBD1
V: TRBV2
CDR3: CASSTGTAQETQYF
DNA: TGTGCCAGCAGTACCGGGACAGCCCAAGAGACCCAGTACTTC

J: TRBJ2-1
size: NA
D: NA
V: TRBV7-9
CDR3: CASSSLMSSYNEQFF
DNA: TGTGCCAGCAGCTCGTTAATGAGCTCCTACAATGAGCAGTTCTTC

J: TRBJ1-1
size: NA
D: NA
V: TRBV6-5
CDR3: CASSYSTGGVNTEAFF
DNA: TGTGCCAGCAGTTACTCTACGGGGGGAGTCAACACTGAAGCTTTCTTT

J: TRBJ2-7
size: many
D: NA
V: TRBV7-9
CDR3: CASSPYEQYF
DNA: TGTGCCAGCAGCCCCTACGAGCAGTACTTC

J: TRBJ1-1
size: NA
D: NA
V: TRBV5-1
CDR3: CASSTGLLMNTEAFF
DNA: TGCGCCAGCAGCACGGGACTGCTAATGAACACTGAAGCTTTCTTT

J: TRBJ1-2
size: few
D: TRBD1
V: TRBV7-8
CDR3: CASSASRQGVNGYTF
DNA: TGTGCCAGCAGCGCCTCCAGACAGGGAGTAAATGGCTACACCTTC

J: TRBJ2-1
size: few
D: NA
V: TRBV20-1
CDR3: CGVNEQFF
DNA: TGCGGGGTCAATGAGCAGTTCTTC

J: TRBJ1-2
size: few
D: NA
V: TRBV11-3
CDR3: CASSSKGGGYTF
DNA: TGTGCCAGCAGCTCGAAGGGGGGTGGCTACACCTTC

J: TRBJ2-1
size: NA
D: NA
V: TRBV6-5
CDR3: CASSSGTTYNEQFF
DNA: TGTGCCAGCAGCTCCGGGACCACCTACAATGAGCAGTTCTTC

J: TRBJ2-5
size: few
D: NA
V: TRBV7-7
CDR3: CASSLVLGGPEETQYF
DNA: TGTGCTAGCAGCTTAGTCCTAGGGGGGCCCGAAGAGACCCAGTACTTC

J: TRBJ2-3
size: NA
D: NA
V: TRBV7-2
CDR3: CASSSTDRTDTQYF
DNA: TGTGCCAGCAGCTCAACCGACAGGACAGATACGCAGTATTTT

J: TRBJ1-4
size: NA
D: NA
V: TRBV29-1
CDR3: CSVVIGGVGEKLFF
DNA: TGCAGCGTTGTGATAGGGGGAGTCGGTGAAAAACTGTTTTTT

J: TRBJ2-7
size: NA
D: TRBD1
V: TRBV27
CDR3: CASSFPDRGSKQYF
DNA: TGTGCCAGCAGTTTCCCGGACAGGGGATCTAAGCAGTACTTC

J: TRBJ2-7
size: few
D: NA
V: TRBV28
CDR3: CASRTTDPFYEQYF
DNA: TGTGCCAGCAGAACGACGGACCCCTTCTACGAGCAGTACTTC

J: TRBJ1-2
size: NA
D: NA
V: TRBV7-2
CDR3: CASSLIRAGGYGYTF
DNA: TGTGCCAGCAGCTTAATTAGGGCGGGGGGCTATGGCTACACCTTC

J: TRBJ1-3
size: few
D: NA
V: TRBV13
CDR3: CASSAGIGNTIYF
DNA: TGTGCCAGCAGCGCAGGGATAGGAAACACCATATATTTT

J: TRBJ2-7
size: few
D: TRBD2
V: TRBV28
CDR3: CASSTGSRGEGKYF
DNA: TGTGCCAGCAGCACTGGGAGTAGAGGGGAGGGGAAGTACTTC

J: TRBJ2-5
size: NA
D: TRBD1
V: TRBV12-3/TRBV12-4
CDR3: CASSPLPGQGAETQYF
DNA: TGTGCCAGCAGCCCACTACCGGGACAGGGGGCAGAGACCCAGTACTTC

J: TRBJ1-4
size: few
D: NA
V: TRBV24-1
CDR3: CATSDGGVTGATNEKLFF
DNA: TGTGCCACCAGTGATGGGGGGGTTACTGGTGCAACTAATGAAAAACTGTTTTTT

J: TRBJ2-1
size: few
D: NA
V: TRBV14
CDR3: CASSQELMSEQFF
DNA: TGTGCCAGCAGCCAAGAATTGATGTCTGAGCAGTTCTTC

J: TRBJ1-1
size: NA
D: NA
V: TRBV12-5
CDR3: CASGLVGLNTEAFF
DNA: TGTGCTAGTGGTTTGGTAGGGTTGAACACTGAAGCTTTCTTT

J: TRBJ2-4
size: NA
D: NA
V: TRBV13
CDR3: CASSYFGGGFKNIQYF
DNA: TGTGCCAGCAGCTATTTTGGGGGCGGGTTCAAAAACATTCAGTACTTC

J: TRBJ2-1
size: many
D: NA
V: TRBV9
CDR3: CASSSQEGEQFF
DNA: TGTGCCAGCAGCTCCCAGGAAGGAGAGCAGTTCTTC

J: TRBJ2-5
size: few
D: NA
V: TRBV5-5
CDR3: CASSRRRGQETQYF
DNA: TGTGCCAGCAGTCGGAGGAGAGGCCAAGAGACCCAGTACTTC

J: TRBJ1-2
size: NA
D: NA
V: TRBV29-1
CDR3: CSVESRENYGYTF
DNA: TGCAGCGTTGAATCCCGGGAGAACTATGGCTACACCTTC

J: TRBJ2-2
size: NA
D: TRBD2
V: TRBV7-9
CDR3: CASSLTSGGVDGELFF
DNA: TGTGCCAGCAGCTTGACTAGCGGGGGGGTCGACGGGGAGCTGTTTTTT

J: TRBJ1-2
size: few
D: TRBD1
V: TRBV6-5
CDR3: CASSRRQGSYGYTF
DNA: TGTGCCAGCAGCCGCCGACAGGGGAGCTACGGCTACACCTTC

J: TRBJ1-2
size: once
D: NA
V: TRBV5-5
CDR3: CASSLPGNHGYTF
DNA: TGCGCCAGCAGCTTGCCAGGGAATCATGGCTACACCTTC

J: TRBJ2-1
size: NA
D: NA
V: TRBV28
CDR3: CASSFLAGSSYNEQFF
DNA: TGTGCCAGCAGTTTCCTCGCGGGAAGCTCCTACAATGAGCAGTTCTTC

J: TRBJ2-1
size: few
D: TRBD1
V: TRBV10-3
CDR3: CAFRDRGGNEQFF
DNA: TGTGCCTTCCGGGACAGGGGCGGCAATGAGCAGTTCTTC

J: TRBJ2-1
size: NA
D: TRBD1
V: TRBV7-2
CDR3: CASSLGTGDGRREQFF
DNA: TGTGCCAGCAGCTTGGGGACAGGGGATGGGCGAAGGGAGCAGTTCTTC

J: TRBJ2-7
size: NA
D: TRBD2
V: TRBV10-3
CDR3: CAISEGSGGPYYEQYF
DNA: TGTGCCATCAGTGAGGGTAGCGGGGGGCCCTACTACGAGCAGTACTTC

J: TRBJ1-5
size: NA
D: NA
V: TRBV12-3/TRBV12-4
CDR3: CASSFSGGGGNQPQHF
DNA: TGTGCCAGCAGTTTCTCCGGGGGGGGTGGCAATCAGCCCCAGCATTTT

J: TRBJ2-5
size: NA
D: TRBD2
V: TRBV5-1
CDR3: CASSLVFPGTSERQETQYF
DNA: TGCGCCAGCAGCTTGGTTTTTCCCGGGACTAGCGAAAGGCAAGAGACCCAGTACTTC

J: TRBJ2-5
size: NA
D: NA
V: TRBV28
CDR3: CASSAAIFETQYF
DNA: TGTGCCAGCAGTGCCGCCATTTTTGAGACCCAGTACTTC

J: TRBJ1-5
size: NA
D: NA
V: TRBV12-3/TRBV12-4
CDR3: CASSSGWGQPQHF
DNA: TGTGCCAGCAGTTCAGGGTGGGGGCAGCCCCAGCATTTT

J: TRBJ1-3
size: NA
D: NA
V: TRBV7-9
CDR3: CASSPSIEPGNTIYF
DNA: TGTGCCAGCAGCCCCTCGATCGAGCCTGGAAACACCATATATTTT

J: TRBJ2-7
size: few
D: TRBD2
V: TRBV28
CDR3: CASTLGGSPYEQYF
DNA: TGTGCCAGCACCTTGGGGGGGTCGCCCTACGAGCAGTACTTC

J: TRBJ2-7
size: NA
D: NA
V: TRBV2
CDR3: CASSEPNEGGPWYEQYF
DNA: TGTGCCAGCAGTGAACCTAATGAGGGGGGGCCCTGGTACGAGCAGTACTTC

J: TRBJ1-1
size: NA
D: NA
V: TRBV19
CDR3: CASSGTHTEAFF
DNA: TGTGCCAGTTCCGGTACCCACACTGAAGCTTTCTTT